These 4 T cell receptor beta chains were sequenced from one sample in a study of cytomegalovirus exposure and HLA in healthy donors. Primers for the PCR totalled 60 Vbeta and 13 Jbeta. The data were produced by immunoSEQ multiplex PCR, yet TCRdb's version contains in-frame clones alone and is incomplete. Of fewer than 250,000 clones in the sample, 75% to 80% are singletons; the top ten hold approximately 1.8%. The sequencing input was PBMCs. The receptors derive from a male donor in good health and CMV-seronegative.

The table lists this clone with a count of one. This chain links TRBV28 with TRBJ1-5, with 7 bases identical to TRBD1. In germline, CDR1 is MDHEN, CDR2 SYDVKM. Trimming at V came to 6 bases and at J to 0 bases, leaving 11 bases not matched to a gene. The CDR3 totals 17 residues. The CDR3 loop is CASREGGGGDSNQPQHF. In nucleotides, the CDR3 is TGTGCCAGCAGGGAAGGGGGCGGGGGGGATAGCAATCAGCCCCAGCATTTT.

V usage is TRBV5-1 and J usage is TRBJ1-1; D uncertain. The CDR3 runs 15 residues. Germline CDR1 reads SGHRS; CDR2 reads YFSETQ. Trimming stripped 2 bases from V and 2 bases from J, with 13 bases between. CDR3 coding DNA: TGCGCCAGCAGCTTTTCCGGCAGGCTTAACACTGAAGCTTTCTTT. Residues: CASSFSGRLNTEAFF.

The CDR3 loop is CASSLDRLAGVNEQFF. CDR3 nucleotide sequence: TGTGCCAGCAGCTTAGATCGGCTAGCGGGGGTCAATGAGCAGTTCTTC. The gene calls are TRBV7-9 and TRBJ2-1; 10 bases are a match to TRBD2. V shed 1 base and J 6 bases; nucleotides not matched to a gene: 6. Germline V CDR1 and CDR2: SEHNR, FQNEAQ (reference sequence). CDR3 length: 16 amino acids.

This clone was seen more than once but under ten times. This chain joins TRBV27 and TRBJ1-2, with D unclear. The CDR3 runs 17 residues. Trimming shortened V by 4 bases and J by 5 bases, and 23 bases separated the two germline ends. Germline V gene lookup returns CDR1 MNHEY and CDR2 SMNVEV (reference sequence). The CDR3 here is CASSYSGRLRTGYGYTF. The CDR3 DNA sequence: TGTGCCAGCAGTTACTCCGGGAGACTCAGGACTGGGTATGGCTACACCTTC.